This T cell receptor beta chain was profiled in a study of shared clonotypes between healthy human individuals. Findings of the study overall: The donor pool, a small one, limited the genetic and exposure-history diversity represented.

The germline V gene has CDR1 GTSNPN and CDR2 SVGIG (reference sequence). This CDR3 region has 13 residues. Nashville, Tennessee was home to all donors, each a Caucasian adult. About 90 million PBMCs supplied genomic DNA for unsorted samples. Note on this clone: Its antigen is still unknown. A far more abundant clone sits one base away, making this likely a read error.

Assay used: immunoSEQ multiplex PCR; TCRdb lists only in-frame clones, some missing. Here the sample spans 75,000 to 100,000 clones, roughly 45% being singletons. The sequencing input was PBMCs. The source of this sequence is a woman between 40 and 50 years old in good health. Some clones in this sample may be carry-over from other donors' samples. V gene TRBV30 combines with J gene TRBJ2-1; D tentatively fits TRBD1 or TRBD2 (5 bases each). The DNA for the CDR3 is TGTACCTGGAGTCCGGACTGGGGCAGCGAGCAGTTCTTC. Amino acid sequence: CTWSPDWGSEQFF.